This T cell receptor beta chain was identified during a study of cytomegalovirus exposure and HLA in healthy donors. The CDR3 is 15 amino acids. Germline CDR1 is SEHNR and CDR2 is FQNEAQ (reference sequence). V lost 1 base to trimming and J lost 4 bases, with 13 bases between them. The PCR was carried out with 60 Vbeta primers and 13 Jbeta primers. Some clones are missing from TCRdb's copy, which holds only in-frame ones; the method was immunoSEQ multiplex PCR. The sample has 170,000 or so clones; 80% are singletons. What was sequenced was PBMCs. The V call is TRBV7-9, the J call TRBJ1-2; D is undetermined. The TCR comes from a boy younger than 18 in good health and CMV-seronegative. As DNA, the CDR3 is TGTGCCAGCAGCTTAGAGCAATCTCGACTCTATGGCTACACCTTC. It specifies CASSLEQSRLYGYTF. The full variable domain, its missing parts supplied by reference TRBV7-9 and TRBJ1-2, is DTGVSQNPRHKITKRGQNVTFRCDPISEHNRLYWYRQTLGQGPEFLTYFQNEAQLEKSRLLSDRFSAERPKGSFSTLEIQRTEQGDSAMYLCASSLEQSRLYGYTFGSGTRLTVV.